This is a list of T cell receptor beta chains from one sample in a study of CD8+ T cells in alopecia areata. Sequencing was performed with immunoSEQ multiplex PCR; in TCRdb, only in-frame clones are kept and a portion is missing. Of under 250,000 clones detected, 50% to 60% appear once; the ten largest clones hold around 0.46%. The starting material was CD4+ T cells sorted from blood, obtained at week 0. The receptor source for this set is a human donor with alopecia areata. Each CDR3 is given with its conserved first and last residue. A D gene is named only where the DNA matches it firmly. The size field is filled for only some rows; it gives once, few, many or a size class.

J: TRBJ2-2; size: few; D: NA; V: TRBV30; CDR3: CAWTIRDANTGELFF; DNA: TGTGCCTGGACAATCCGGGACGCCAACACCGGGGAGCTGTTTTTT
J: TRBJ2-6; size: few; D: NA; V: TRBV7-9; CDR3: CASSLGYGVLTF; DNA: TGTGCCAGCAGCTTAGGATACGGCGTCCTGACTTTC
J: TRBJ1-2; size: few; D: NA; V: TRBV27; CDR3: CASSPWRAGNYGYTF; DNA: TGTGCCAGCAGTCCCTGGAGGGCGGGAAACTATGGCTACACCTTC
J: TRBJ2-3; size: NA; D: NA; V: TRBV30; CDR3: CAWSYGRGDTQYF; DNA: TGTGCCTGGAGTTATGGGCGGGGAGATACGCAGTATTTT
J: TRBJ2-1; size: NA; D: NA; V: TRBV30; CDR3: CAWSTGTYNEQFF; DNA: TGTGCCTGGAGTACCGGGACCTACAATGAGCAGTTCTTC
J: TRBJ1-5; size: NA; D: NA; V: TRBV6-1; CDR3: CASKREDQPQHF; DNA: TGTGCCAGCAAGAGGGAAGATCAGCCCCAGCATTTT
J: TRBJ1-5; size: NA; D: TRBD1; V: TRBV4-2; CDR3: CASSQDGTGYDNQPQHF; DNA: TGTGCCAGCAGCCAAGATGGGACAGGGTATGACAATCAGCCCCAGCATTTT
J: TRBJ2-7; size: NA; D: NA; V: TRBV6-5; CDR3: CASWTVAYEQYF; DNA: TGTGCCAGCTGGACAGTTGCCTACGAGCAGTACTTC
J: TRBJ1-2; size: NA; D: NA; V: TRBV5-4; CDR3: CASGYRAPNYGYTF; DNA: TGTGCCAGCGGTTACAGGGCCCCGAACTATGGCTACACCTTC
J: TRBJ2-1; size: NA; D: NA; V: TRBV18; CDR3: CASSPQGGPYNEQFF; DNA: TGTGCCAGCTCACCGCAGGGGGGCCCCTACAATGAGCAGTTCTTC
J: TRBJ2-5; size: few; D: NA; V: TRBV9; CDR3: CASSTSYQETQYF; DNA: TGTGCCAGCAGCACAAGCTACCAAGAGACCCAGTACTTC
J: TRBJ2-1; size: NA; D: NA; V: TRBV30; CDR3: CAWSTRVGYNEQFF; DNA: TGTGCCTGGAGTACAAGGGTGGGTTACAATGAGCAGTTCTTC
J: TRBJ2-1; size: NA; D: TRBD1; V: TRBV7-9; CDR3: CASGKQGVGNEQFF; DNA: TGTGCCAGCGGGAAACAGGGGGTTGGAAATGAGCAGTTCTTC
J: TRBJ2-4; size: NA; D: NA; V: TRBV11-2; CDR3: CASENYDLAKNIQYF; DNA: TGTGCCAGCGAAAACTACGATTTAGCCAAAAACATTCAGTACTTC
J: TRBJ2-3; size: NA; D: NA; V: TRBV30; CDR3: CAWSKRGTQYF; DNA: TGTGCCTGGAGTAAACGGGGTACGCAGTATTTT
J: TRBJ2-2; size: NA; D: TRBD2; V: TRBV4-2; CDR3: CASSQEGASGTGELFF; DNA: TGTGCCAGCAGCCAAGAGGGTGCTAGCGGGACCGGGGAGCTGTTTTTT
J: TRBJ2-1; size: NA; D: NA; V: TRBV5-6; CDR3: CASTRYNEQFF; DNA: TGTGCCAGCACTCGTTACAATGAGCAGTTCTTC
J: TRBJ2-1; size: NA; D: TRBD1; V: TRBV5-1; CDR3: CASSRGQEYNEQFF; DNA: TGCGCCAGCAGCCGAGGACAGGAATACAATGAGCAGTTCTTC
J: TRBJ2-1; size: NA; D: NA; V: TRBV5-6; CDR3: CASSLVGLRNSANEQFF; DNA: TGTGCCAGCAGCTTGGTCGGTTTACGCAACAGCGCCAATGAGCAGTTCTTC
J: TRBJ2-3; size: NA; D: TRBD2; V: TRBV19; CDR3: CASSITRLASTDTQYF; DNA: TGTGCCAGTAGTATAACCCGACTAGCGAGCACAGATACGCAGTATTTT
J: TRBJ2-1; size: NA; D: NA; V: TRBV6-5; CDR3: CASSYQGGEQFF; DNA: TGTGCCAGCAGTTACCAGGGGGGTGAGCAGTTCTTC
J: TRBJ1-4; size: few; D: TRBD1; V: TRBV9; CDR3: CASSEGTGARSEKLFF; DNA: TGTGCCAGCAGCGAGGGAACAGGGGCCCGCAGTGAAAAACTGTTTTTT